This is a list of T cell receptor beta chains from one sample in a study of T cells after yellow fever vaccination. TCRdb reprocessed the 5' RACE reads with MiXCR, giving one entry per CDR3 protein. The sample carries about 510,000 distinct CDR3 sequences, around a fifth recorded once. This specimen consisted of PBMCs, obtained approximately 20 days after the first yellow fever vaccination. The source is a man younger than 35 who received the YFV17D yellow fever vaccine. Each CDR3 is given with its conserved first and last residue. A D gene is named only where the DNA matches it firmly. A clone size is listed for some rows: how often the clone was seen (once, few, many), or a class if it is expanded.

j_gene | abundance | v_gene | d_gene | CDR3aa | CDR3nt
TRBJ2-7 | few | TRBV7-7 | NA | CASSPGSWGEQYF | TGTGCCAGCAGCCCTGGGTCATGGGGCGAGCAGTACTTC
TRBJ2-4 | few | TRBV7-8 | TRBD2 | CASSPPGGGIQYF | TGTGCCAGCAGCCCTCCCGGGGGGGGCATTCAGTACTTC
TRBJ1-4 | NA | TRBV20-1 | NA | CSANQGSWEKLFF | TGCAGTGCGAACCAGGGTTCTTGGGAAAAACTGTTTTTT
TRBJ2-7 | many | TRBV5-1 | TRBD1 | CASMPGQGIDEQYF | TGCGCCAGCATGCCGGGACAGGGCATCGACGAGCAGTACTTC
TRBJ2-5 | many | TRBV12-3/TRBV12-4 | NA | CASSFGETQYF | TGTGCCAGCAGTTTTGGAGAGACCCAGTACTTC
TRBJ1-3 | NA | TRBV20-1 | NA | CSARRYSGNTIYF | TGCAGTGCTAGACGGTACTCTGGAAACACCATATATTTT
TRBJ2-5 | NA | TRBV6-5 | TRBD1 | CASSYPGQAVKTQYF | TGTGCCAGCAGTTACCCGGGACAGGCGGTGAAGACCCAGTACTTC
TRBJ1-1 | NA | TRBV6-5 | TRBD1 | CASSYSWTYSQGAEAFF | TGTGCCAGCAGTTACTCATGGACATACTCCCAGGGGGCTGAAGCTTTCTTT
TRBJ1-2 | few | TRBV3-1 | NA | CASSQERPGAGIYGYTF | TGTGCCAGCAGCCAAGAGCGCCCAGGGGCCGGAATCTATGGCTACACCTTC
TRBJ2-2 | NA | TRBV15 | TRBD1 | CATSRDKTGGGELFF | TGTGCCACCAGCAGAGATAAGACAGGGGGCGGGGAGCTGTTTTTT
TRBJ1-4 | NA | TRBV6-1 | TRBD1 | CASSEGQGDEKLFF | TGTGCCAGCAGTGAGGGACAGGGAGATGAAAAACTGTTTTTT
TRBJ2-4 | few | TRBV11-2 | NA | CASSFGYRAKNIQYF | TGTGCCAGCAGCTTTGGCTATCGGGCCAAAAACATTCAGTACTTC
TRBJ1-2 | few | TRBV14 | NA | CASSGRQFNYGYTF | TGTGCCAGCAGCGGGCGACAGTTTAACTATGGCTACACCTTC
TRBJ1-1 | few | TRBV9 | NA | CASSVAPGVAEAFF | TGTGCCAGCAGCGTAGCTCCAGGGGTGGCTGAAGCTTTCTTT
TRBJ2-5 | few | TRBV27 | NA | CASSWMKGETQYF | TGTGCCAGCAGTTGGATGAAGGGGGAGACCCAGTACTTC
TRBJ2-7 | NA | TRBV29-1 | NA | CSVEGPESSYEQYF | TGCAGCGTTGAAGGGCCGGAAAGCTCCTACGAGCAGTACTTC
TRBJ1-2 | few | TRBV6-1 | TRBD1 | CASTTRTGGKFGYTF | TGTGCCAGCACTACGAGGACAGGCGGGAAATTTGGCTACACCTTC
TRBJ2-7 | NA | TRBV5-1 | NA | CASSLRGREQYF | TGCGCCAGCAGCTTGCGGGGTCGCGAGCAGTACTTC
TRBJ1-4 | NA | TRBV12-3/TRBV12-4 | NA | CASRARGEKLFF | TGTGCCAGCAGGGCTAGGGGTGAAAAACTGTTTTTT
TRBJ2-3 | few | TRBV30 | NA | CAWTEGPWDTQYF | TGTGCCTGGACCGAGGGGCCTTGGGATACGCAGTATTTT
TRBJ2-1 | NA | TRBV7-3 | NA | CASSLTGGTHNEQFF | TGTGCCAGCAGCTTAACCGGCGGGACACACAATGAGCAGTTCTTC
TRBJ2-1 | once | TRBV20-1 | TRBD1 | CSAHSGTGVWEQFF | TGCAGTGCTCATTCCGGGACAGGGGTTTGGGAGCAGTTCTTC
TRBJ2-2 | few | TRBV2 | TRBD1 | CASRQGPNTGELFF | TGTGCCAGCAGACAGGGGCCGAACACCGGGGAGCTGTTTTTT
TRBJ2-1 | many | TRBV7-2 | NA | CASSFRVSGPEQFF | TGTGCCAGCAGCTTCAGGGTTTCGGGTCCTGAGCAGTTCTTC
TRBJ2-5 | many | TRBV7-8 | TRBD2 | CASSLGSAGRETQYF | TGTGCCAGCAGCTTAGGGTCAGCGGGGAGGGAGACCCAGTACTTC
TRBJ2-3 | NA | TRBV29-1 | NA | CSVAIWGASTDTQYF | TGCAGCGTTGCGATATGGGGGGCGAGCACAGATACGCAGTATTTT
TRBJ1-1 | few | TRBV7-2 | TRBD1 | CASSLVTGVPTEAFF | TGTGCCAGCAGCTTAGTGACAGGGGTACCCACTGAAGCTTTCTTT
TRBJ1-1 | few | TRBV27 | NA | CASSLVLGDTEAFF | TGTGCCAGCAGTTTGGTTCTGGGGGACACTGAAGCTTTCTTT
TRBJ2-1 | NA | TRBV5-4 | NA | CASSLGKWVRIQNEQFF | TGTGCCAGCAGCTTGGGAAAATGGGTGCGAATACAGAATGAGCAGTTCTTC
TRBJ2-7 | few | TRBV20-1 | TRBD1 | CSARDEQGAFYEQYF | TGCAGTGCTAGAGATGAGCAGGGGGCGTTCTACGAGCAGTACTTC
TRBJ2-1 | NA | TRBV20-1 | TRBD2 | CSARDRLAGGDNEQFF | TGCAGTGCTAGAGACCGGCTGGCGGGGGGGGACAATGAGCAGTTCTTC
TRBJ2-7 | NA | TRBV29-1 | TRBD2 | CSVVRGVSYEQYF | TGCAGCGTTGTCCGGGGGGTCTCCTACGAGCAGTACTTC
TRBJ1-3 | few | TRBV5-6 | NA | CASSLGPAGSGNTIYF | TGTGCCAGCAGCTTGGGGCCAGCCGGCTCTGGAAACACCATATATTTT
TRBJ2-3 | few | TRBV18 | NA | CASSPPGRGGRKDTQYF | TGTGCCAGCTCACCACCGGGGCGAGGGGGGCGAAAAGATACGCAGTATTTT
TRBJ1-2 | few | TRBV4-1 | NA | CASSQEGGRLFNYGYTF | TGCGCCAGCAGCCAAGAGGGCGGCCGACTATTTAACTATGGCTACACCTTC
TRBJ2-4 | NA | TRBV5-1 | TRBD1 | CASSPTGTLQNIQYF | TGCGCCAGCAGCCCGACAGGGACCCTCCAAAACATTCAGTACTTC